This passage covers 10 T cell receptor beta chains from one sample sequenced in a study of blood T cell repertoires in COVID-19 (dated by TCRdb to 2018 to 2021). Library creation used the immunoSEQ multiplex PCR assay. Sourced from immuneACCESS, this table was stored by TCRdb with only in-frame sequences that have V and J called. A share of the clones is absent; for the studies checked, an unresolved V gene accounts for under half, and the remainder has no known explanation. A total of 180,000 or so clones appear in this sample, over 70% of them only once. In total, the top ten clones hold 10% to 15% of the sample. Sequences were obtained from PBMCs or T cells enriched from blood (not recorded which). These receptors came from an older woman who had recovered from COVID-19.

This chain uses TRBV11-3 with TRBJ2-6, with TRBD1 identical over 7 bases. Trimming at V came to 5 bases and at J to 6 bases, leaving 4 bases not matched to a gene. Germline V lookup: CDR1 SGHNT, CDR2 YENEEA. The CDR3 is 14 residues long. The CDR3 sequence: CASSRTGMANVLTF. CDR3 DNA: TGTGCCAGCAGCCGGACAGGAATGGCCAACGTCCTGACTTTC.

The chain joins TRBV27 to TRBJ2-3; 10 bases map to TRBD2. The CDR3 runs to 15 residues. Unmatched junction bases numbered 6, after V lost 5 bases and J lost 4 bases. Germline V gene sequence: CDR1 MNHEY, CDR2 SMNVEV (reference sequence). The CDR3 DNA is TGTGCCAGCAGTATTGCCGGGACTAGCGCAGATACGCAGTATTTT. Its translation: CASSIAGTSADTQYF.

This clone was counted once. The chain has TRBV6-2 or TRBV6-3 and TRBJ1-2; 8 bases align to TRBD1. Trimming cost V 3 bases and J 7 bases; bases outside gene matches: 7. The CDR3 is 14 amino acids. Germline values: CDR1 MNHEY, CDR2 SVGEGT. The CDR3 bases are TGTGCCAGCAGTTATCGGCAGGGGGCTTTTGGCTACACCTTC. As protein: CASSYRQGAFGYTF.

The chain couples TRBV7-6 to TRBJ1-3, with D unclear. From germline, CDR1 is SGHVS and CDR2 FNYEAQ. This CDR3 contains 17 residues. Trimming removed 5 bases from V and 0 bases from J, with 17 bases in between. The CDR3 DNA reads TGTGCCAGCAGCCTCACCCCTTCCGGGAGCTCTGGAAACACCATATATTTT. It yields the protein CASSLTPSGSSGNTIYF.

This chain links TRBV2 with TRBJ2-3; 10 bases are shared with TRBD2. V was clipped by 1 base and J by 6 bases; unmatched bases: 7. This CDR3 has 16 amino acids. Germline-derived CDR1 and CDR2 are SNHLY and FYNNEI. CDR3 nucleotides: TGTGCCAGCAGTGAAGGGGCTAGCGGGAGTCGGGATACGCAGTATTTT. It translates to CASSEGASGSRDTQYF. The full variable domain, with the rest looked up from reference TRBV2 and TRBJ2-3, is EPEVTQTPSHQVTQMGQEVILRCVPISNHLYFYWYRQILGQKVEFLVSFYNNEISEKSEIFDDQFSVERPDGSNFTLKIRSTKLEDSAMYFCASSEGASGSRDTQYFGPGTRLTVL.

The genes are TRBV28 and TRBJ2-1; maybe TRBD2 (6 bases). The CDR3 runs 18 residues. Between the trimmed V and J ends, which lost 9 bases and 9 bases, there was a span of 33 bases. Germline V lookup: CDR1 MDHEN, CDR2 SYDVKM. This CDR3 is CARGDPSVTEGSTCEQFF. For the CDR3, the DNA is TGTGCCAGGGGGGACCCTAGCGTCACGGAGGGGTCCACCTGTGAGCAGTTCTTC. Based on the CDR3 plus reference TRBV28 and TRBJ2-1, the full variable domain is DVKVTQSSRYLVKRTGEKVFLECVQDMDHENMFWYRQDPGLGLRLIYFSYDVKMKEKGDIPEGYSVSREKKERFSLILESASTNQTSMYLCARGDPSVTEGSTCEQFFGPGTRLTVL.

The chain couples TRBV5-4 to TRBJ1-4; 9 positions match TRBD1. The germline gives CDR1 SGHNT, CDR2 YYREEE (reference sequence). This CDR3 spans 16 amino acids. V shed 4 bases and J 7 bases; nucleotides not matched to a gene: 11. CDR3 in DNA: TGTGCCAGCAGCCCGGGACAGGGAGAGGAGGCTGAAAAACTGTTTTTT. This sequence encodes CASSPGQGEEAEKLFF.

The chain recombines TRBV5-1 with TRBJ2-3; 7 nucleotides match TRBD1. V gave up 4 bases and J gave up 0 bases; unmatched junction bases: 5. Germline assignment: CDR1 SGHRS and CDR2 YFSETQ. This CDR3 is 15 amino acids long. CDR3 sequence reads: CASSDPGQSTDTQYF. In DNA, the CDR3 is TGCGCCAGCAGCGACCCGGGACAGAGCACAGATACGCAGTATTTT.

The chain links TRBV24-1 to TRBJ2-3; 9 bases align to TRBD1. V shed 5 bases, J shed 2 bases, and the junction held 1 base outside the gene matches. The germline V gene encodes CDR1 KGHDR and CDR2 SFDVKD. This CDR3 has 14 amino acids. CDR3 residues: CATSGTGDTDTQYF. The CDR3 DNA is TGTGCCACCAGTGGGACAGGGGACACAGATACGCAGTATTTT.

The V and J genes are TRBV2 and TRBJ2-5, with 7 nucleotides matching TRBD1. CDR3 length: 12 amino acids. Germline V CDR1 and CDR2: SNHLY, FYNNEI. The V and J ends lost 6 bases and 5 bases, in that order; junction bases with no gene match: 3. The CDR3 reads CASREQGETQYF. Here the CDR3 DNA reads TGTGCCAGCAGGGAACAGGGGGAGACCCAGTACTTC. Variable domain in full (rest from reference TRBV2 and TRBJ2-5): EPEVTQTPSHQVTQMGQEVILRCVPISNHLYFYWYRQILGQKVEFLVSFYNNEISEKSEIFDDQFSVERPDGSNFTLKIRSTKLEDSAMYFCASREQGETQYFGPGTRLLVL.